The text below deals with one T cell receptor beta chain. Its specificity is not known. MiXCR was run by TCRdb on the RT-PCR reads, yielding one entry per CDR3 protein. The table records around 470,000 distinct CDR3 sequences, 7.2% of them present only once. The data derive from a study of response to subunit inactivated influenza vaccine. The CDR3 has 14 residues. From germline, CDR1 is DFQATT and CDR2 SNEGSKA (reference sequence). Trimming cost V 6 bases and J 6 bases; bases outside gene matches: 10. Study findings and constraints: Seasonal influenza vaccination, on each occasion, was suggested by the authors to recruit few new T cells.

The sequenced sample was PBMCs from blood, obtained roughly 24 months after vaccination. The gene calls are TRBV20-1 and TRBJ2-7, with 11 positions matching TRBD2. This clonotype was sampled from a man aged 45 to 75 who received an inactivated influenza vaccine. CDR3 residues: CSAPGLADWGEQYF. The CDR3 nucleotides read TGCAGTGCCCCGGGACTAGCGGACTGGGGCGAGCAGTACTTC.